This TCR beta chain is from a study of T cell repertoires in cytomegalovirus infection. Broader study findings: Ex vivo, HLA-C-restricted CMV-specific TCR beta clonotypes prevailed over the rest of the response.

TCRdb re-called the reads with MiXCR, one entry per CDR3 protein. The profile covers approximately 990,000 distinct CDR3 sequences, with approximately 31% appearing a single time and more than 13% taken by the ten largest. The CDR3 runs 18 residues. Germline V gene data show CDR1 as MNHEY and CDR2 as SMNVEV (reference sequence). Between the trimmed V and J ends, which lost 3 bases and 3 bases, there was a span of 23 bases. This clonotype was seen a few times. The antigen remains unidentified. The receptor's source is a human donor in good health (CMV status not recorded). Some clones in this sample may be carry-over from other donors' samples. The starting material was cultured CD8+ T cells from PBMCs, obtained from culture after CMV antigen stimulation. This chain joins TRBV27 and TRBJ1-2, with D perhaps TRBD1 (6 bases). The CDR3 nucleotides read TGTGCCAGCAGTTTTCGGCTAAAGAACGGGACACAGGACTATGGCTACACCTTC. Residues: CASSFRLKNGTQDYGYTF.